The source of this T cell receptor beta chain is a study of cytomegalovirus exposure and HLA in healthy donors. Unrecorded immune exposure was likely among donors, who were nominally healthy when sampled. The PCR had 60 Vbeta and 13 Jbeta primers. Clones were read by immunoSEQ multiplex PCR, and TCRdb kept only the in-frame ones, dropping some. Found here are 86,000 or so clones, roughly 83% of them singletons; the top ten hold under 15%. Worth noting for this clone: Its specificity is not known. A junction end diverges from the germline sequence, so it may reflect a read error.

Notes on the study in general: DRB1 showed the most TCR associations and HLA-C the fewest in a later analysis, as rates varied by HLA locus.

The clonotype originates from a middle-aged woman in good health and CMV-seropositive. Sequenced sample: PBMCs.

The CDR3, as DNA: TGTGCTAGCAGCTTGAACCAGAATCAGCCCCAGCATTTT. Translation: CASSLNQNQPQHF. The chain joins TRBV7-7 to TRBJ1-5, with D hard to call. Germline CDR1 and CDR2: SSHAT and FNYEAQ (reference sequence). The CDR3 spans 13 residues. Full variable domain (remainder filled in from reference TRBV7-7 and TRBJ1-5): GAGVSQSPRYKVTKRGQDVTLRCDPISSHATLYWYQQALGQGPEFLTYFNYEAQPDKSGLPSDRFSAERPEGSISTLTIQRTEQRDSAMYRCASSLNQNQPQHFGDGTRLSIL.